Given below is one T cell receptor (beta chain) in context. The antigen is unknown. These data are taken from a study of T cell responses to AZD1222 COVID-19 vaccine. Study-wide results and caveats: The donor cohort was predominantly white British with a female majority, and clonal diversity may have been underestimated.

This table comes from immunoSEQ multiplex PCR, and its TCRdb copy is limited to in-frame clones, with some not included. The profile shows approximately 100,000 clones, more than 85% of them singletons. CDR1 and CDR2 (germline): MGHRA, YSYEKL. The CDR3 length is 16 residues. The V and J ends lost 0 bases and 1 base respectively, with 13 bases between them. This chain uses TRBV4-1 with TRBJ2-7; D is undetermined. This sequence was found in an adult in good health. Sequencing was performed on peripheral blood, taken on day 0 of AZD1222 vaccination. The CDR3, as DNA: TGCGCCAGCAGCCAAGAAGCCTGGAGTGGTTCCTACGAGCAGTACTTC. Its protein product is CASSQEAWSGSYEQYF.